A single T cell receptor (beta chain) is shown here with its context. A single count supports this clone. It has no known antigen specificity. Base qualities are not recorded, but no much larger clone differs from it by a single base. The data are from a study of T cells in lung cancer brain metastases (dated by TCRdb to 2017 to 2018). Looking at the study overall: Of the 20 patients, 15 to 17 had a history of tobacco use, with a median of roughly 41 pack-years. About 90% of the 20 patients received no interval therapy between primary and metastasis resection. The median interval between acquisition of the primary specimen and acquisition of the brain metastasis specimen was more than 300 days. In this study, the TCR beta CDR3 repertoires of fully resected primary non-small cell lung cancers were compared with those of paired brain metastases. A cohort of about 20 patients was included, from whom roughly 40 specimens were contributed, with one primary lung lesion and one brain metastasis obtained from each patient. The median age of the patients at first diagnosis was around 59 years, and the group included 9 males and 11 to 12 females. Primary and metastatic specimens both had an average DNA integrity number of 3.5 to 4, with no significant difference between the two sites.

Patients underwent resection for synchronous oligometastatic disease or delayed recurrence of a solitary brain metastasis. To avoid including cancers other than NSCLC, any patient with a history of multiple malignancies was excluded. Tumor areas were macrodissected from five deparaffinized 10 um unstained sections under guidance from marked H&E slides. All specimens were fixed in formalin and embedded in paraffin (FFPE). The AllPrep DNA/RNA FFPE Kit was used for extraction of genomic DNA. The investigation overall reported the following: Effects of preoperative corticosteroids on T cell infiltration in brain metastases could not be controlled. Significantly fewer unique productive clones were found in brain metastases than in paired primaries (median approximately 1,500 versus 4,500). Most clones were lesion-specific, with limited overlap between paired lesions (mean Morisita index approximately 0.25). In brain metastases, the ten most abundant clones accounted for a significantly larger fraction of the repertoire than in primaries, a finding that suggests clonal expansion. DNA fragmentation in the FFPE samples may have prevented recovery of the complete infiltrating T cell repertoire.

The germline V gene supplies CDR1 SGDLS and CDR2 YYNGEE. The CDR3 numbers 13 residues from cysteine through phenylalanine. CDR3 DNA only is kept here, 39 bases in frame from base 1. The junction shows trimming of 5 bases on V and 3 bases on J, plus 12 bases between the germline ends. Between about 2.24 and 4.92 ug genomic DNA was input per sample, and equal DNA input was given to paired samples. TCR beta libraries were built with the immunoSEQ hsTCRbeta Kit using multiplexed V and J gene primers in two PCR steps. The pooled libraries, together with positive and negative controls, were sequenced on an Illumina MiSeq running a 100-cycle paired-end protocol. From the authors' description of their analysis: The immunoSEQ vendor processed the raw data into normalized, annotated TCR beta repertoire reports. Richness was defined as unique clones by nucleotide sequence, and total richness was extrapolated with the iChao1 and Efron-Thisted estimators. Pielou's evenness, Simpson's index, top-ten clone proportional abundance, and Morisita overlap index were used to characterize and compare paired lesions. Here the immuneACCESS table is served through TCRdb, limited to in-frame sequences with V and J called. Missing clones are a known gap in these copies; in checked studies unresolved V genes cover under half, and the rest lacks a known reason. That table supplies the V and J calls and clone size; D and trimming were determined from the DNA. For this sample the table gives thousands of clones, of which 80% to 85% were detected only once. Roughly 3% of the sample comes from the top ten.

The sequence joins TRBV9 to TRBJ2-7, with a tentative D gene TRBD2 over 5 matching bases. Sequenced input: tumor tissue from the primary lung tumor. Sample cell subset or site, as interpreted from the label and publication: primary lung cancer lesion. The origin of this receptor is a woman in her forties or fifties with non-small cell lung cancer. The nucleotides read TGTGCCAGCAGTGTTGACGGACTCTACGAGCAGTACTTC. The translation is CASSVDGLYEQYF. The CDR3 plus the reference TRBV9 and TRBJ2-7 genes for the other parts give the full variable domain: DSGVTQTPKHLITATGQRVTLRCSPRSGDLSVYWYQQSLDQGLQFLIQYYNGEERAKGNILERFSAQQFPDLHSELNLSSLELGDSALYFCASSVDGLYEQYFGPGTRLTVT.